This T cell receptor beta chain stems from a study of T cell changes during pregnancy in multiple sclerosis. The J segment lost 6 bases and the V segment lost 4 bases, leaving 6 bases of the junction unmatched. Germline V lookup: CDR1 MNHNS, CDR2 SASEGT. The CDR3 length is 15 residues. The table came from immunoSEQ multiplex PCR; TCRdb's copy has only in-frame clones and leaves some out. The sample includes around 36,000 clones, approximately 90% of them seen just once. The receptor was isolated from a female donor with multiple sclerosis, enrolled in a pregnancy study. This rearrangement joins TRBV6-1 to TRBJ2-7; 13 nucleotides line up with TRBD2. Sequencing was performed on CD4+ T cells from peripheral blood mononuclear cells, taken in the third trimester of pregnancy. In DNA, the CDR3 is TGTGCCAGCAGTGGAACTAGCGGGAGGGCCCTCGAGCAGTACTTC. Amino acid sequence: CASSGTSGRALEQYF.